Listed below are T cell receptor beta chains from one sample, sequenced in a study of human T cells and chemical hapten exposure. In TCRdb, the RACE reads were re-called with MiXCR into one record per CDR3 protein. Here the sample spans some 200,000 distinct CDR3 sequences, approximately 31% being singletons. The specimen was whole blood, collected in connection with sensitization to the hapten diphenylcyclopropenone (DPC). The receptors were sampled from a woman in her 30s with alopecia areata. Some clones in this sample may be carry-over from other donors' samples. Both conserved end residues are part of each CDR3. Fields, in order: J gene, clone size, V gene, D gene, CDR3 DNA, CDR3 protein. A D gene is named only where the DNA matches it firmly. Where a row states a size, it is once, few, many or the class of an expanded clone; other rows omit it.

TRBJ1-2	NA	TRBV6-2/TRBV6-3	TRBD1	TGTGCCAGCAGTTACCCAACCGGGACAGGGGGCGGCTACACCTTC	CASSYPTGTGGGYTF
TRBJ2-7	NA	TRBV25-1	NA	TGTGCCAGCAGTGATTTGCGGGGCGAGCAGTACTTC	CASSDLRGEQYF
TRBJ1-1	NA	TRBV6-1	NA	TGTGCCAGCAGCTACGGACAGAATAATGCTTTCTTT	CASSYGQNNAFF
TRBJ2-7	NA	TRBV6-2/TRBV6-3	TRBD1	TGTGCCAGCAGTTACTCCCTGGGACAGTGGTACGAGCAGTACTTC	CASSYSLGQWYEQYF
TRBJ2-3	NA	TRBV5-6	NA	TGTGCCAGCAGGTTCAGGGGCACAGATACGCAGTATTTT	CASRFRGTDTQYF
TRBJ2-3	NA	TRBV7-2	TRBD2	TGTGCCAGCAGCTTAAGTGGGGCTAGCGGTTCCACAGATACGCAGTATTTT	CASSLSGASGSTDTQYF
TRBJ2-2	NA	TRBV29-1	NA	TGCAGCGTTGAAGATCGGCGTGGGGCCTCGCGTCCCGGGGAGCTGTTTTTT	CSVEDRRGASRPGELFF
TRBJ1-1	few	TRBV20-1	TRBD1	TGCAGTGCCCCAGCGACAGGGACAGCATTAGAAGCTTTCTTT	CSAPATGTALEAFF
TRBJ1-6	NA	TRBV27	TRBD1	TGTGCCAGCAGAATAACGGGGACAGGGCAACGCTCCTATAATTCACCCCTCCACTTT	CASRITGTGQRSYNSPLHF
TRBJ2-5	NA	TRBV12-3/TRBV12-4	NA	TGTGCCAGCAGTTTCCCATCCGGGACCCAGTACTTC	CASSFPSGTQYF
TRBJ1-4	NA	TRBV7-2	TRBD1	TGTGCCAGCAGCTTAGACAGGGGCGCCCTTAATGAAAAACTGTTTTTT	CASSLDRGALNEKLFF
TRBJ2-3	NA	TRBV6-1	TRBD2	TGTGCCAGCAGCCGGACTAGCGGGGATCAAGATACGCAGTATTTT	CASSRTSGDQDTQYF
TRBJ1-1	few	TRBV5-1	NA	TGCGCCAGCAGCCCGCAGGTACTGAACACTGAAGCTTTCTTT	CASSPQVLNTEAFF
TRBJ2-1	few	TRBV9	TRBD2	TGTGCCAGCAGCGGGAAAGGACTAGCGGTCTACAATGAGCAGTTCTTC	CASSGKGLAVYNEQFF
TRBJ2-1	NA	TRBV7-2	NA	TGTGCCAGCAGCTCAGACCTATACTACAATGAGCAGTTCTTC	CASSSDLYYNEQFF
TRBJ2-1	few	TRBV28	TRBD2	TGTGCCAGCCCCCCCCTTAGCGGGGGCCTCTGGGATGAGCAGTTCTTC	CASPPLSGGLWDEQFF
TRBJ2-7	few	TRBV3-1	NA	TGTGCCAGCAGCCAGGACGTTTTCTACGAGCAGTACTTC	CASSQDVFYEQYF
TRBJ2-6	NA	TRBV9	NA	TGTGCCAGCAGCTCTCCTCAGGGCGCTGGGGCCAACGTCCTGACTTTC	CASSSPQGAGANVLTF
TRBJ2-3	few	TRBV6-1	TRBD2	TGTGCCAGCACCGGACTAGCCCCAGATACGCAGTATTTT	CASTGLAPDTQYF
TRBJ2-3	few	TRBV21-1	NA	TGTGCCAGCAGCAACTATCCTCCGTTTCGGGATACGCAGTATTTT	CASSNYPPFRDTQYF
TRBJ1-2	NA	TRBV28	NA	TGTGCCAGCAGCCCAGCCCCGGGCCCCGGCTACACCTTC	CASSPAPGPGYTF
TRBJ2-3	few	TRBV4-1	TRBD2	TGCGCCAGCAGCCAAGATCGGGGGGGTACCACGCAGTATTTT	CASSQDRGGTTQYF